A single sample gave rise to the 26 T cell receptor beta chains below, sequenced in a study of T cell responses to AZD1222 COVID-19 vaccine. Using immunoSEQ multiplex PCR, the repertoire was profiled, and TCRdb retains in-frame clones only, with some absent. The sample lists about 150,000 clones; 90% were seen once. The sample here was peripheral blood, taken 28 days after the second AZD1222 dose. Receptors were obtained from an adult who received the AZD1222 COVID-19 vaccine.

The CDR3: CASGLGSTYNEQFF. The CDR3 DNA sequence: TGTGCCAGTGGACTAGGCAGCACCTACAATGAGCAGTTCTTC. The chain combines TRBV19 with TRBJ2-1, with TRBD2 identical over 7 bases. The ends lost 8 bases at V and 2 bases at J; junction bases unmatched: 6. The germline V gene encodes CDR1 LNHDA and CDR2 SQIVND (reference sequence). The CDR3 totals 14 residues.

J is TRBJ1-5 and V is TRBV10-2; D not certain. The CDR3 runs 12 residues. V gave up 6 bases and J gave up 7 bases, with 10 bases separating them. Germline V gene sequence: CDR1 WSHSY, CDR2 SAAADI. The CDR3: CASRGFGQPQHF. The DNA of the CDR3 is TGCGCCAGCAGGGGGTTCGGGCAGCCCCAGCATTTT.

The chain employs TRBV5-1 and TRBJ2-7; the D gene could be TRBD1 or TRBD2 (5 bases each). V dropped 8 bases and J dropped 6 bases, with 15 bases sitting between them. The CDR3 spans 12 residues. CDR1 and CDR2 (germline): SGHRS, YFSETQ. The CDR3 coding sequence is TGCGCCAGGTGCCACCGGGGCTGCGAGCAGTACTTC. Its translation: CARCHRGCEQYF.

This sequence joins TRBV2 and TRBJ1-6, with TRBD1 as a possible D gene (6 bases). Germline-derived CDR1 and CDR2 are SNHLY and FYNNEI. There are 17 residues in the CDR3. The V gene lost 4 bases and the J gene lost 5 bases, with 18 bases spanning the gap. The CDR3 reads CASSGGGQGLNNSPLHF. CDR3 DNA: TGTGCCAGCAGTGGGGGAGGTCAGGGGCTTAATAATTCACCCCTCCACTTT.

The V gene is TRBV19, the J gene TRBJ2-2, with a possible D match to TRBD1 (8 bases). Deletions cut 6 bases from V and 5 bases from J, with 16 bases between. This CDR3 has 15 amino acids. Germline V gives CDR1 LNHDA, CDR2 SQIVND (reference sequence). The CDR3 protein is CASRTTGEGTGELFF. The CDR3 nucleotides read TGTGCCAGTAGGACGACAGGGGAGGGAACCGGGGAGCTGTTTTTT.

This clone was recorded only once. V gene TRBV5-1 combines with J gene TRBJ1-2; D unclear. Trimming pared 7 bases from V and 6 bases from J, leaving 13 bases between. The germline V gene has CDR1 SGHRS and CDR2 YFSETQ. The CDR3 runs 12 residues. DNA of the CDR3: TGCGCCAGCGCCGAGGGAGGGAATGGCTACACCTTC. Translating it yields CASAEGGNGYTF. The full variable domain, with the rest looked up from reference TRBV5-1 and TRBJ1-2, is KAGVTQTPRYLIKTRGQQVTLSCSPISGHRSVSWYQQTPGQGLQFLFEYFSETQRNKGNFPGRFSGRQFSNSRSEMNVSTLELGDSALYLCASAEGGNGYTFGSGTRLTVV.

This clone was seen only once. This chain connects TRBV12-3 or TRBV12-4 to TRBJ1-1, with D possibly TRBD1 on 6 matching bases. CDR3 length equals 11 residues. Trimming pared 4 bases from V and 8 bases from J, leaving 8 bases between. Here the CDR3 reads CASSWTAEAFF. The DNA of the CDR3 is TGTGCCAGCAGTTGGACAGCCGAAGCTTTCTTT.

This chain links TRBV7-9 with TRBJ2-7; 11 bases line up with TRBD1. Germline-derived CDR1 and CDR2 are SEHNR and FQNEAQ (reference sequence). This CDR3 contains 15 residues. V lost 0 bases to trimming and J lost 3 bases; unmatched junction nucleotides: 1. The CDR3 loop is CASSLAGTGGYEQYF. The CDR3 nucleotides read TGTGCCAGCAGCTTAGCCGGGACAGGGGGCTACGAGCAGTACTTC. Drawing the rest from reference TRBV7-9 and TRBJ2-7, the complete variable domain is DTGVSQNPRHKITKRGQNVTFRCDPISEHNRLYWYRQTLGQGPEFLTYFQNEAQLEKSRLLSDRFSAERPKGSFSTLEIQRTEQGDSAMYLCASSLAGTGGYEQYFGPGTRLTVT.

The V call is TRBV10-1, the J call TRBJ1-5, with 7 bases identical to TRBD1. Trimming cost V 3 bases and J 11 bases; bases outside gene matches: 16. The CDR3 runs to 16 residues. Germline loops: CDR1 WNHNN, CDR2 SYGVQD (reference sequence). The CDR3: CASSESFDRDCEAQHF. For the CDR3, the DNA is TGCGCCAGCAGTGAAAGTTTTGACAGGGACTGTGAAGCCCAGCATTTT.

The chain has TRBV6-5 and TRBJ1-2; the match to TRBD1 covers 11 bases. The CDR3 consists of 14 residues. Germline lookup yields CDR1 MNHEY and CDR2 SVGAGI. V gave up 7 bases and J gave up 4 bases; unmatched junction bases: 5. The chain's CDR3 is CASTRTGGVYGYTF. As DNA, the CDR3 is TGTGCCAGCACCAGGACAGGGGGCGTCTATGGCTACACCTTC.

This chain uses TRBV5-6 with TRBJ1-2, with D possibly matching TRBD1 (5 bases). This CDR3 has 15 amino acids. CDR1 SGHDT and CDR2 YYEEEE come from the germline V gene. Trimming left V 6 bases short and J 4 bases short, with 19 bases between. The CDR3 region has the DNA TGTGCCAGCAACCGGGGCGAGGTACGGAGCTATGGCTACACCTTC. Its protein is CASNRGEVRSYGYTF.

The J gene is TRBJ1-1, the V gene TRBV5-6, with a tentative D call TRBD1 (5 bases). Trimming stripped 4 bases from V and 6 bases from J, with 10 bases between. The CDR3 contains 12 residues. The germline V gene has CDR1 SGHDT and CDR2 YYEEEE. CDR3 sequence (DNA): TGTGCCAGCAGCCAAGTGGGGGCTGAAGCTTTCTTT. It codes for CASSQVGAEAFF. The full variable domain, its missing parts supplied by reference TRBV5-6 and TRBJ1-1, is DAGVTQSPTHLIKTRGQQVTLRCSPKSGHDTVSWYQQALGQGPQFIFQYYEEEERQRGNFPDRFSGHQFPNYSSELNVNALLLGDSALYLCASSQVGAEAFFGQGTRLTVV.

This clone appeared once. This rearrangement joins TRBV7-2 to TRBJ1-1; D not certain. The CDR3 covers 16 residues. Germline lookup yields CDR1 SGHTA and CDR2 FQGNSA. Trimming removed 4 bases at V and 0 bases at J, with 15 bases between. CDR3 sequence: CASSWRPELMNTEAFF. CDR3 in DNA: TGTGCCAGCAGCTGGCGGCCAGAACTCATGAACACTGAAGCTTTCTTT.

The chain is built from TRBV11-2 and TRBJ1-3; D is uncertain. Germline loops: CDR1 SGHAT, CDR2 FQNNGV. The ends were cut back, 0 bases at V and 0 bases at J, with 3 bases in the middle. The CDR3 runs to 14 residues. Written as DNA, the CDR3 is TGTGCCAGCAGCTTAGAACGCTCTGGAAACACCATATATTTT. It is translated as CASSLERSGNTIYF.

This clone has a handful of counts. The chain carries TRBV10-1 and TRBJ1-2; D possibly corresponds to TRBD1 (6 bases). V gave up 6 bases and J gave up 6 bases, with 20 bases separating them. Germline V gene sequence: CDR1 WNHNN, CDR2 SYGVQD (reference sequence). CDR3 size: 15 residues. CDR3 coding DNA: TGCGCCAGCAGGGCTACAGGGTCTCCAGGGAATGGCTACACCTTC. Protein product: CASRATGSPGNGYTF.

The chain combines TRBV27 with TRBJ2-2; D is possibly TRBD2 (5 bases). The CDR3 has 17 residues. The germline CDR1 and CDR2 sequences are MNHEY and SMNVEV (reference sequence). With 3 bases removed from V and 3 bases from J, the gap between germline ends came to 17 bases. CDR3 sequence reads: CASSLEDPRLHTGELFF. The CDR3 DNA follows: TGTGCCAGCAGTTTGGAGGACCCCAGACTCCACACCGGGGAGCTGTTTTTT.

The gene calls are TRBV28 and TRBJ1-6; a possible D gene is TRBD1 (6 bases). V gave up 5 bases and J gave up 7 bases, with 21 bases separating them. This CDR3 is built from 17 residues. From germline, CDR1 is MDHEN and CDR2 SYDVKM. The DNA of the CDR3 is TGTGCCAGCAGTCTACCTCGGGCAGGGGAAAGCAATTCACCCCTCCACTTT. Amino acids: CASSLPRAGESNSPLHF.

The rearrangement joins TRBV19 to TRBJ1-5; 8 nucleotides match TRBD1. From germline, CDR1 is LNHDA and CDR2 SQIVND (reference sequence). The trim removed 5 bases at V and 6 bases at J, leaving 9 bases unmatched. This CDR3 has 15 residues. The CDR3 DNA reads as TGTGCCAGTAGTGACCCTCAGGGGGCTGGTCAGCCCCAGCATTTT. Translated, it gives CASSDPQGAGQPQHF.

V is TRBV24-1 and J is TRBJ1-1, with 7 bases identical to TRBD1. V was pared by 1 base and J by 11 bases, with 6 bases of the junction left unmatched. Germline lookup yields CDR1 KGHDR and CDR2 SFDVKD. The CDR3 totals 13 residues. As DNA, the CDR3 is TGTGCCACCAGTGATTTCCCACAGGGACAGGCTTTCTTT. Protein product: CATSDFPQGQAFF.

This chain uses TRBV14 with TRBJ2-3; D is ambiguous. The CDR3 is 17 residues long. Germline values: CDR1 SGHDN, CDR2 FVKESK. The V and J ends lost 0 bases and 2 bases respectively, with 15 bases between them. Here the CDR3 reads CASSQDVGRAATDTQYF. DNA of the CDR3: TGTGCCAGCAGCCAAGATGTGGGCCGGGCGGCCACAGATACGCAGTATTTT.

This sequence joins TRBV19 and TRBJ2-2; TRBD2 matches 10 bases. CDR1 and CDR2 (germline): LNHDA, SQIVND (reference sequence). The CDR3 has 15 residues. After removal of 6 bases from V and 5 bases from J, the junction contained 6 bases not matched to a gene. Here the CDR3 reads CASRTGTSDTGELFF. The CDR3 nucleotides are TGTGCCAGTAGAACCGGGACTAGCGATACCGGGGAGCTGTTTTTT.

Here the CDR3 reads CASSPGLAINNEQFF. CDR3 in DNA: TGTGCCAGCAGTCCGGGACTAGCCATTAACAATGAGCAGTTCTTC. The chain joins TRBV7-7 to TRBJ2-1; 9 nucleotides line up with TRBD2. The ends lost 6 bases at V and 5 bases at J; junction bases unmatched: 8. Per the germline V gene, CDR1 is SSHAT and CDR2 is FNYEAQ (reference sequence). The CDR3 sequence is 15 residues long.

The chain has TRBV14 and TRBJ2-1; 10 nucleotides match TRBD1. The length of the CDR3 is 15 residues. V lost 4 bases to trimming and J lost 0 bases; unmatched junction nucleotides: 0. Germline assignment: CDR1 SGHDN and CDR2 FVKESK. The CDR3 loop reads CASSRTGGSYNEQFF. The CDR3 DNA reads TGTGCCAGCAGCCGGACAGGGGGCTCCTACAATGAGCAGTTCTTC.

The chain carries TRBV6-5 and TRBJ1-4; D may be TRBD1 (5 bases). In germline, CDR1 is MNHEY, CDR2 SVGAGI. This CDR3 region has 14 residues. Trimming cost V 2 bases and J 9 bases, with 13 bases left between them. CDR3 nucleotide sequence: TGTGCCAGCAGTTACGCTCAGGGTGGCCAAAAACTGTTTTTT. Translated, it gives CASSYAQGGQKLFF.

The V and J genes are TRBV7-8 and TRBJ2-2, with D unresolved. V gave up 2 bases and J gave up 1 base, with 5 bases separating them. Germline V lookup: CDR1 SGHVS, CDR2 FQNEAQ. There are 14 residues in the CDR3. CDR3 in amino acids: CASSLLENTGELFF. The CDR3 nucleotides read TGTGCCAGCAGCTTATTGGAGAACACCGGGGAGCTGTTTTTT.

The CDR3 nucleotides are TGTGCCAGCAGCGTGGTTAAGCTTGGCAGGGGCTATGGCTACACCTTC. This gives the protein CASSVVKLGRGYGYTF. The V and J genes are TRBV7-9 and TRBJ1-2; tentative D call: TRBD1 (6 bases). CDR3 length: 16 amino acids. Trimming shortened V by 5 bases and J by 4 bases, and 20 bases separated the two germline ends. Germline lookup yields CDR1 SEHNR and CDR2 FQNEAQ (reference sequence).